These 31 T cell receptor beta chains were all obtained from the same sample, sequenced in a study of blood T cells in healthy people across ages. The use of a sample-barcoded 5' primer and a J-beta primer mix characterized a second PCR of roughly 6 to 11 cycles. MiXCR was run by TCRdb on the 5' RACE reads, yielding one entry per CDR3 protein. The sample has 650,000 to 800,000 distinct CDR3 sequences, around 50% seen once. Material for sequencing was blood. These receptors were obtained from an elderly woman in good health.

The chain carries TRBV5-1 and TRBJ2-2; perhaps TRBD1 as D (6 bases). The V gene lost 4 bases and the J gene lost 6 bases, with 16 bases spanning the gap. The CDR3 consists of 15 residues. Germline-derived CDR1 and CDR2 are SGHRS and YFSETQ. The CDR3 region is CASSLRDTLAGELFF. DNA for the CDR3: TGCGCCAGCAGCCTCCGGGACACTCTGGCCGGGGAGCTGTTTTTT.

This chain uses TRBV25-1 with TRBJ2-1; TRBD2 matches at 9 bases. Germline loops: CDR1 MGHDK, CDR2 SYGVNS. The ends lost 2 bases at V and 15 bases at J; junction bases unmatched: 2. The CDR3 runs 11 residues. The CDR3 coding sequence is TGTGCCAGCAGTGAAGCGGGGGGGATGTTCTTC. Encoded protein: CASSEAGGMFF.

The genes are TRBV12-3 or TRBV12-4 and TRBJ2-3; D uncertain. CDR3 length: 16 amino acids. The V gene lost 1 base and the J gene lost 0 bases, with 11 bases spanning the gap. The CDR3 bases are TGTGCCAGCAGTTTAGTAGGCCCGACCAGCACAGATACGCAGTATTTT. Encoded protein: CASSLVGPTSTDTQYF.

This clonotype was counted ten times or more. This rearrangement joins TRBV6-2 or TRBV6-3 to TRBJ2-1, with 11 bases fitting TRBD2. The CDR3 has 15 residues. J was trimmed by 7 bases and V by 6 bases; bases with no gene match: 8. Germline V gene sequence: CDR1 MNHEY, CDR2 SVGEGT. CDR3 bases: TGTGCCAGCAGGGATCTAGCGGGGGGCCGTAATGAGCAGTTCTTC. It yields the protein CASRDLAGGRNEQFF.

The chain uses TRBV9 and TRBJ1-2; perhaps TRBD1 as D (6 bases). Germline V gene lookup returns CDR1 SGDLS and CDR2 YYNGEE. The CDR3 sequence is 14 residues long. The V end lost 4 bases, the J end lost 5 bases, and 15 bases lay between the germline ends. CDR3 DNA: TGTGCCAGCAGCCCCTCAGGGGCGGAGTATGGCTACACCTTC. Protein product: CASSPSGAEYGYTF.

The V and J genes are TRBV20-1 and TRBJ2-7; the D gene could be TRBD1 or TRBD2 (5 bases each). The germline V gene encodes CDR1 DFQATT and CDR2 SNEGSKA (reference sequence). V was cut by 3 bases and J by 9 bases, with 24 bases left in between. The CDR3 is 15 residues long. The CDR3 sequence is CSASPMGEGLGRQYF. The CDR3 DNA reads TGCAGTGCTAGCCCTATGGGTGAGGGTCTGGGACGGCAGTACTTC.

The rearrangement joins TRBV7-9 to TRBJ2-4, with 9 nucleotides matching TRBD1. V shed 5 bases and J 0 bases; nucleotides not matched to a gene: 5. The CDR3 is made up of 16 amino acids. In germline, CDR1 is SEHNR, CDR2 FQNEAQ (reference sequence). The chain's CDR3 is CASSPTGGTAKNIQYF. DNA for the CDR3: TGTGCCAGCAGCCCGACAGGGGGGACAGCCAAAAACATTCAGTACTTC.

This clonotype was observed many times. This rearrangement joins TRBV14 to TRBJ1-5; D gene unclear. CDR1 is SGHDN and CDR2 is FVKESK in the germline V gene. The CDR3 totals 12 residues. Trimming pared 3 bases from V and 7 bases from J, leaving 7 bases between. The DNA of the CDR3 is TGTGCCAGCAGCCATTTCTTACAGCCCCAGCATTTT. Its translation: CASSHFLQPQHF.

Worth noting for this clonotype: This may be a read error: a much more frequent sequence differs by one nucleotide. This rearrangement joins TRBV3-1 to TRBJ2-4, with TRBD1 matching over 12 bases. Per germline, CDR1 LGHDT and CDR2 YNNKEL (reference sequence). The CDR3 totals 15 residues. J was trimmed by 13 bases and V by 2 bases; bases with no gene match: 9. This CDR3 reads CASSQTGTGGHEQYF. The CDR3 region has the DNA TGTGCCAGCAGCCAAACCGGGACAGGGGGCCATGAGCAGTACTTC. Supplemented by reference TRBV3-1 and TRBJ2-4, the full variable domain reads DTAVSQTPKYLVTQMGNDKSIKCEQNLGHDTMYWYKQDSKKFLKIMFSYNNKELIINETVPNRFSPKSPDKAHLNLHINSLELGDSAVYFCASSQTGTGGHEQYFGAGTRLSVL.

This chain uses TRBV12-3 or TRBV12-4 with TRBJ1-2, with D possibly being TRBD1 (5 bases). CDR3 length equals 10 residues. With 9 bases removed from V and 5 bases from J, the gap between germline ends came to 7 bases. CDR3 region: CASQGYGYTF. The CDR3 DNA is TGTGCCAGTCAGGGATATGGCTACACCTTC.

The rearrangement joins TRBV5-1 to TRBJ2-2; 7 positions agree with TRBD1. The CDR3 sequence is 16 residues long. Per the germline V gene, CDR1 is SGHRS and CDR2 is YFSETQ. Germline trimming cut 0 bases from V and 5 bases from J; bases unmatched to any gene: 7. The CDR3: CASSLEGAKVTGELFF. For the CDR3, the DNA is TGCGCCAGCAGCTTGGAGGGGGCGAAGGTGACCGGGGAGCTGTTTTTT.

With respect to this clonotype: A much larger clone lies a single base off, so this may be a read error. This sequence joins TRBV5-1 and TRBJ2-1, with D perhaps being TRBD1 or TRBD2 (5 bases each). Germline values: CDR1 SGHRS, CDR2 YFSETQ. Trimming pared 4 bases from V and 4 bases from J, leaving 15 bases between. CDR3 size: 15 residues. In DNA form, the CDR3 reads TGCGCCAGCAGCAGGGACCTTTCCCTTTACAATGAGCAGTTCTTC. It encodes CASSRDLSLYNEQFF.

The chain has TRBV29-1 and TRBJ2-3, with no clear D. V shed 7 bases and J shed 1 base, with 18 bases lying between them. In germline, CDR1 is SQVTM, CDR2 ANQGSEA. The CDR3 is made up of 15 amino acids. CDR3 residues: CSAQTSSRGTDTQYF. For the CDR3, the DNA is TGCAGCGCCCAGACTTCCTCGAGAGGCACAGATACGCAGTATTTT.

This sequence joins TRBV6-1 and TRBJ2-5; D may match TRBD1 or TRBD2 (5 bases each). Germline CDR1 reads MNHNS; CDR2 reads SASEGT. The V gene lost 2 bases and the J gene lost 1 base, with 17 bases spanning the gap. The CDR3 loop spans 17 amino acids. Here the CDR3 reads CASSESGGRELQETQYF. The CDR3 DNA sequence: TGTGCCAGCAGTGAAAGTGGGGGTCGGGAACTCCAAGAGACCCAGTACTTC.

The chain has TRBV2 and TRBJ2-2; D is uncertain. The CDR3 contains 12 residues. V gave up 8 bases and J gave up 4 bases, with 8 bases separating them. Germline V gene sequence: CDR1 SNHLY, CDR2 FYNNEI. In DNA form, the CDR3 reads TGTGCCAGCGATTGGGGCACCGGGGAGCTGTTTTTT. Translation: CASDWGTGELFF.

The V call is TRBV3-1, the J call TRBJ1-1, with D perhaps TRBD1 (6 bases). The CDR3 has 14 amino acids. Trimming shortened V by 3 bases and J by 3 bases, and 11 bases separated the two germline ends. Germline assignment: CDR1 LGHDT and CDR2 YNNKEL (reference sequence). CDR3 in amino acids: CASSQWTEDTEAFF. The CDR3 coding sequence is TGTGCCAGCAGCCAGTGGACAGAAGACACTGAAGCTTTCTTT.

The chain employs TRBV25-1 and TRBJ2-1; no reliable D call. The germline V and J ends were trimmed by 5 bases and 8 bases, with 16 bases remaining between them. The CDR3 loop spans 14 amino acids. In germline, CDR1 is MGHDK, CDR2 SYGVNS. CDR3 residues: CASSPPGLKDEQFF. The CDR3 DNA reads TGTGCCAGCAGTCCTCCGGGCCTCAAGGATGAGCAGTTCTTC.

On this clonotype: It may be a read error: a sequence one base away is much more abundant. The chain recombines TRBV6-6 with TRBJ2-7; TRBD2 matches 11 bases. J lost 7 bases, V lost 9 bases, and 8 bases had no gene match. Germline CDR1 and CDR2: MNHNY and SVGAGI (reference sequence). This CDR3 region has 13 residues. CDR3 sequence (DNA): TGTGCCAGTACCGGGACTAGCGGTAGTGAGCAGTACTTC. Its translation: CASTGTSGSEQYF.

CDR3 bases: TGTGCCAGCAGTGAATTGGCAGGGGGAAACACTGAAGCTTTCTTT. It encodes CASSELAGGNTEAFF. The chain joins TRBV6-1 to TRBJ1-1; 7 nucleotides agree with TRBD1. V was clipped by 2 bases and J by 2 bases; unmatched bases: 5. Germline-derived CDR1 and CDR2 are MNHNS and SASEGT. This CDR3 has 15 residues.

For this clonotype: Compared with germline, one end of the junction differs, possibly owing to a read error. The genes are TRBV7-9 and TRBJ2-1; the D is unclear. The CDR3 totals 14 residues. In germline, CDR1 is SEHNR, CDR2 FQNEAQ (reference sequence). The CDR3 DNA sequence: TGTGCCAGCAGCTTAGATTCCAGGTCCAATGAGCGGTTCTTC. Translating gives CASSLDSRSNERFF. The full variable domain, completed using reference TRBV7-9 and TRBJ2-1, is DTGVSQNPRHKITKRGQNVTFRCDPISEHNRLYWYRQTLGQGPEFLTYFQNEAQLEKSRLLSDRFSAERPKGSFSTLEIQRTEQGDSAMYLCASSLDSRSNERFFGPGTRLTVL.

V gene TRBV4-3 combines with J gene TRBJ2-7; D is perhaps TRBD1 (5 bases). The CDR3 is 16 amino acids. Trimming took off 0 bases at V and 2 bases at J, with 14 bases between the two ends. Germline V CDR1 and CDR2: LGHNA, YSLEER. The CDR3 DNA sequence: TGCGCCAGCAGCCAAGATCTTAGGGGCAGGGCCTACGAGCAGTACTTC. Its protein is CASSQDLRGRAYEQYF.

V is TRBV7-2 and J is TRBJ2-3; 9 nucleotides match TRBD2. Germline V lookup: CDR1 SGHTA, CDR2 FQGNSA. The CDR3 loop spans 16 amino acids. With V trimmed by 5 bases and J by 3 bases, 9 bases remained unmatched. As DNA, the CDR3 is TGTGCCAGCAGCCCGCGAGCTAGCGGGGTGACAGATACGCAGTATTTT. As protein: CASSPRASGVTDTQYF.

This clonotype was picked up many times. The chain combines TRBV20-1 with TRBJ2-1; 7 nucleotides line up with TRBD2. The CDR3 totals 14 residues. Germline V gene data show CDR1 as DFQATT and CDR2 as SNEGSKA (reference sequence). V was clipped by 3 bases and J by 4 bases; unmatched bases: 6. CDR3 DNA: TGCAGTGCTAGTTCGCGGGGGAGGTACAATGAGCAGTTCTTC. Protein: CSASSRGRYNEQFF.

Concerning this clonotype itself: One end of the junction varies from germline; a read error may be responsible. V gene TRBV4-2 combines with J gene TRBJ2-7, with D unresolved. The CDR3 has 13 residues. CDR1 and CDR2 (germline): LGHNA, YNFKEQ. CDR3 nucleotide sequence: TGTGTCAGCAGCCATGAGGCTGGAAGAGAGCAGTACTTC. As protein: CVSSHEAGREQYF.

J is TRBJ2-3 and V is TRBV4-2; TRBD2 matches at 9 bases. Germline-derived CDR1 and CDR2 are LGHNA and YNFKEQ. This CDR3 region has 13 residues. V gave up 8 bases and J gave up 6 bases; unmatched junction bases: 6. CDR3 residues: CASSQGLADTQYF. The CDR3 DNA follows: TGTGCCAGCTCACAAGGACTAGCGGATACGCAGTATTTT.

This clonotype was counted a few times. The rearrangement links TRBV7-2 to TRBJ2-1; a weak D match, TRBD2 (5 bases). V was shortened by 2 bases and J by 13 bases, with 12 bases between the two germline ends. Germline CDR1 is SGHTA and CDR2 is FQGNSA. The CDR3 sequence is 12 residues long. The CDR3 DNA is TGTGCCAGCAGCTTATACGGGGAGACCCAGTTCTTC. Its protein is CASSLYGETQFF.

The chain has TRBV18 and TRBJ2-7, with TRBD1 identical over 7 bases. Germline lookup yields CDR1 KGHSH and CDR2 LQKENI. There are 15 residues in the CDR3. After removal of 0 bases from V and 3 bases from J, the junction contained 5 bases not matched to a gene. The CDR3 nucleotides read TGTGCCAGCTCACCACCAACACAGGGGATCTACGAGCAGTACTTC. Protein product: CASSPPTQGIYEQYF.

The V gene is TRBV29-1, the J gene TRBJ1-1; 7 bases fit TRBD1. CDR3 length: 12 amino acids. Unmatched junction bases numbered 2, after V lost 6 bases and J lost 1 base. CDR1 is SQVTM and CDR2 is ANQGSEA in the germline V gene. The CDR3 DNA reads TGCAGCGTATGGGACAGGAACACTGAAGCTTTCTTT. It yields the protein CSVWDRNTEAFF.

This clonotype was detected many times. A much larger clone differs from this one at a single base, so this may be a read error. This chain uses TRBV6-6 with TRBJ2-7, with 7 bases that match TRBD2. After removal of 5 bases from V and 0 bases from J, the junction contained 4 bases not matched to a gene. Germline CDR1 MNHNY, CDR2 SVGAGI (reference sequence). The CDR3 sequence is 14 residues long. CDR3 DNA: TGTGCCAGCAGTGGGGAGGGGAGCTCCTACGAGCAGTACTTC. Its protein is CASSGEGSSYEQYF.

This clonotype has at least ten counts. At one end the junction does not follow the germline gene, possibly because of a read error. The genes are TRBV7-2 and TRBJ2-5; no reliable D call. There are 16 residues in the CDR3. The germline V gene encodes CDR1 SGHTA and CDR2 FQGNSA. DNA for the CDR3: TGTGCCAGCAGCAGCTACACAACTCGGTCTCAAGAGCCCCAGTACTTC. Translating gives CASSSYTTRSQEPQYF.

This clonotype was counted many times. V gene TRBV9 combines with J gene TRBJ2-3; 7 bases match TRBD2. This CDR3 spans 16 amino acids. The V segment lost 0 bases and the J segment 5 bases; nucleotides outside the gene matches: 9. The germline V gene encodes CDR1 SGDLS and CDR2 YYNGEE. The CDR3 nucleotides read TGTGCCAGCAGCGTAGGGACTAGGACCGGGGGAGATACGCAGTATTTT. Its protein product is CASSVGTRTGGDTQYF.